This entry features one T cell receptor (beta chain) sequence. The repertoire was sequenced with immunoSEQ multiplex PCR; TCRdb's copy has only in-frame clones and lacks some. The sample records 50,000 to 65,000 clones, approximately 90% being singletons. These data originate in a study of T cell changes during pregnancy in multiple sclerosis. There are 13 residues in the CDR3. The V and J ends lost 0 bases and 5 bases respectively, with 8 bases between them. Germline V CDR1 and CDR2: SGHRS, YFSETQ. The material sequenced was peripheral blood, taken in the second trimester of pregnancy. The TCR originated in a female donor with multiple sclerosis, enrolled in a pregnancy study. This chain joins TRBV5-1 and TRBJ1-2; D not resolved. The CDR3 nucleotides read TGCGCCAGCAGCTTGGTTTCAGATTATGGCTACACCTTC. It is translated as CASSLVSDYGYTF.